The 10 T cell receptor beta chains presented below share a single source sample, sequenced in a study of cytomegalovirus exposure and HLA in healthy donors. Primers for the PCR totalled 60 Vbeta and 13 Jbeta. Assay used: immunoSEQ multiplex PCR; TCRdb lists only in-frame clones, some missing. The sample consists of 130,000 or so clones, around 65% of them appearing once. The sample taken for sequencing was PBMCs. Receptors originate from a male donor in good health and CMV-seronegative.

This clone has only a few counts. The chain uses TRBV27 and TRBJ2-1, with D perhaps TRBD1 (5 bases). The CDR3 runs to 14 residues. The germline CDR1 and CDR2 sequences are MNHEY and SMNVEV (reference sequence). Trimming cost V 2 bases and J 2 bases, with 7 bases left between them. This CDR3 reads CASSLQGPYNEQFF. CDR3 nucleotide sequence: TGTGCCAGCAGTTTACAGGGTCCCTACAATGAGCAGTTCTTC.

The chain has TRBV7-6 and TRBJ1-5, with D hard to call. V lost 0 bases and J 9 bases, leaving 15 bases between the germline ends. The germline gives CDR1 SGHVS, CDR2 FNYEAQ. This CDR3 comprises 15 residues. This CDR3 reads CASSLALEGVGPQHF. DNA of the CDR3: TGTGCCAGCAGCTTAGCGTTAGAGGGAGTCGGGCCCCAGCATTTT.

The gene calls are TRBV7-9 and TRBJ1-1; 10 bases fit TRBD1. Germline V CDR1 and CDR2: SEHNR, FQNEAQ (reference sequence). V gave up 1 base and J gave up 10 bases; unmatched junction bases: 9. This CDR3 is built from 15 residues. The CDR3 protein is CASSLERQGAARAFF. CDR3 bases: TGTGCCAGCAGCTTAGAACGACAGGGGGCCGCTAGAGCTTTCTTT.

The sample holds one count of this clone. The chain joins TRBV25-1 to TRBJ1-2, with D maybe TRBD1 (5 bases). The germline V gene has CDR1 MGHDK and CDR2 SYGVNS. Trimming shortened V by 3 bases and J by 7 bases, and 12 bases separated the two germline ends. CDR3 length: 13 amino acids. CDR3 in DNA: TGTGCCAGCAGTGACCAGGCAGGGCTTGGCTACACCTTC. Translated, it gives CASSDQAGLGYTF.

The genes are TRBV7-2 and TRBJ2-4; the match to TRBD1 covers 9 bases. In germline, CDR1 is SGHTA, CDR2 FQGNSA. J was trimmed by 7 bases and V by 5 bases; bases with no gene match: 9. The CDR3 contains 15 residues. The CDR3 nucleotides are TGTGCCAGCAGCCGCGTCACAGGGGGCGGGAACATTCAGTACTTC. Translation: CASSRVTGGGNIQYF.

The rearrangement uses TRBV7-9 and TRBJ2-2; TRBD1 is a possible D gene (5 bases). Germline V lookup: CDR1 SEHNR, CDR2 FQNEAQ (reference sequence). The CDR3 is 13 amino acids. Trimming cost V 7 bases and J 4 bases, with 10 bases left between them. The CDR3 sequence: CASNFGATGELFF. The CDR3 DNA follows: TGTGCCAGCAATTTTGGGGCCACCGGGGAGCTGTTTTTT. Filled out from reference TRBV7-9 and TRBJ2-2, the complete variable domain reads DTGVSQNPRHKITKRGQNVTFRCDPISEHNRLYWYRQTLGQGPEFLTYFQNEAQLEKSRLLSDRFSAERPKGSFSTLEIQRTEQGDSAMYLCASNFGATGELFFGEGSRLTVL.

The chain combines TRBV4-1 with TRBJ2-7, with 8 bases lining up with TRBD1. Germline lookup yields CDR1 MGHRA and CDR2 YSYEKL. With 4 bases clipped from V and 9 bases from J, the junction kept 14 bases outside the gene matches. The CDR3 covers 15 residues. CDR3 loop: CASSLTGQVEPRQYF. DNA of the CDR3: TGCGCCAGCAGCCTGACGGGACAGGTTGAACCCCGGCAGTACTTC.

As for this clone: Other DNA sequences in the same sample also yield this CDR3. The V call is TRBV6-5, the J call TRBJ1-2, with 8 bases that match TRBD1. The CDR3 contains 15 residues. Trimming cost V 2 bases and J 4 bases; bases outside gene matches: 6. From germline, CDR1 is MNHEY and CDR2 SVGAGI. The CDR3 coding sequence is TGTGCCAGCAGTTACCGAGGACAGGGAGCCTATGGCTACACCTTC. As protein: CASSYRGQGAYGYTF.

The gene calls are TRBV5-1 and TRBJ1-1, with 9 bases fitting TRBD1. J gave up 6 bases and V 6 bases, and 9 bases lay outside the gene matches. The CDR3 extends over 14 amino acids. The germline gives CDR1 SGHRS, CDR2 YFSETQ. CDR3 coding DNA: TGCGCCAGCACCCTACAGGGGGCGTTATCTGAAGCTTTCTTT. Amino acid sequence: CASTLQGALSEAFF.

The gene calls are TRBV27 and TRBJ2-1; D possibly corresponds to TRBD2 (5 bases). V was clipped by 8 bases and J by 1 base, with 18 bases between them. The CDR3 runs to 16 residues. Germline lookup yields CDR1 MNHEY and CDR2 SMNVEV (reference sequence). CDR3 in DNA: TGTGCCAGCCAGACTTCTAGCCTGGGTTCCTACAATGAGCAGTTCTTC. This gives the protein CASQTSSLGSYNEQFF.